This TCR beta chain stems from a study of T cells in localized non-small cell lung cancer. The length of the CDR3 is 15 residues. The germline V gene encodes CDR1 SGHRS and CDR2 YFSETQ. V was pared by 5 bases and J by 8 bases, with 13 bases of the junction left unmatched. Profiling relied on immunoSEQ multiplex PCR, and the TCRdb table lists in-frame clones only, not all of them. The sample contains roughly 61,000 clones, 81% of which appear only once. The J gene is TRBJ2-1, the V gene TRBV5-1; TRBD1 matches 7 bases. The sample in question was PBMCs, obtained before any cancer treatment. This receptor was identified in a man aged 40-75 years with stage II lung adenocarcinoma. The DNA for the CDR3 is TGCGCCAGCAGAGCCACAGGGGTACTAAAGGATGAGCAGTTCTTC. Its protein is CASRATGVLKDEQFF.